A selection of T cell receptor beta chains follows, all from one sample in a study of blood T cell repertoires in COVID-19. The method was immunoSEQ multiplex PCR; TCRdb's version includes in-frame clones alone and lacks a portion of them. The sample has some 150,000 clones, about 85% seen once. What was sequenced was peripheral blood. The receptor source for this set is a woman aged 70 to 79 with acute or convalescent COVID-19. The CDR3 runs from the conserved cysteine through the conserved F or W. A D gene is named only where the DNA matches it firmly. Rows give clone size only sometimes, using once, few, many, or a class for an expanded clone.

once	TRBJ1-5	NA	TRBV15	TGTGCCACCAGCACTGTCGGGGGGAACCAGCCCCAGCATTTT	CATSTVGGNQPQHF
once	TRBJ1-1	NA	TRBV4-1	TGCGCCAGCAGCCAAGAGCCAGGGATGAACACTGAAGCTTTCTTT	CASSQEPGMNTEAFF
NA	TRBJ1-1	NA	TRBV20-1	TGCAGTCGGCGGGGGGAAACTGAAGCTTTCTTT	CSRRGETEAFF
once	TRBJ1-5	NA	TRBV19	TGTGCCAGTAGCCGAGGACAGATTTATAGCAATCAGCCCCAGCATTTT	CASSRGQIYSNQPQHF
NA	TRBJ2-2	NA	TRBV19	TGTGCCAGTAGTATAAGGGCAGGGCTCCTCACCGGGGAGCTGTTTTTT	CASSIRAGLLTGELFF
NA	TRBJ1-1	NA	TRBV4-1	TGCGCCAGCAGCCAGTTGACAGTGAACACTGAAGCTTTCTTT	CASSQLTVNTEAFF
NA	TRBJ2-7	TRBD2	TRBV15	TGTGCCACCAGCAGAGATGGGGGGGGCGAGCAGTACTTC	CATSRDGGGEQYF
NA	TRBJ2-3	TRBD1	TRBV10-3	TGTGCCATCAAGCAACCGGGACAGGGGAATCAGGGAGATACGCAGTATTTT	CAIKQPGQGNQGDTQYF
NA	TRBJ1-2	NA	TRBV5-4	TGTGCCAGCAGCCAGGGGACGGAAGGCTACACCTTC	CASSQGTEGYTF
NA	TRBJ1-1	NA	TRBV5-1	TGCGCCAGCAGCTTGGCCGGGGACACTGAAGCTTTCTTT	CASSLAGDTEAFF
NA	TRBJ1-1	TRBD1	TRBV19	TGTGCCAGCCGAGTGGGACAGATTACCATGAACACTGAAGCTTTCTTT	CASRVGQITMNTEAFF
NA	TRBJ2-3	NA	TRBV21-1	TGTGCCAGCAGCCCTTGGGGGAGGGTGGGGCCTAGCACAGATACGCAGTATTTT	CASSPWGRVGPSTDTQYF
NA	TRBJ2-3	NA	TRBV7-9	TGTGCCAGCAGCTTACTCTCCGAGGATACGCAGTATTTT	CASSLLSEDTQYF
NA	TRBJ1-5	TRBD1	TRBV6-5	TGTGCCAGCATTGGACAGGGGGCGAATCAGCCCCAGCATTTT	CASIGQGANQPQHF
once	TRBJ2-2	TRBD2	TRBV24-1	TGTGCCACCAGTGCGGGGGGCGGGGAGCTGTTTTTT	CATSAGGGELFF
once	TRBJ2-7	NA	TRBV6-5	TGTGCCAGCAGTTACGGGGGCGGCCCCTACGAGCAGTACTTC	CASSYGGGPYEQYF
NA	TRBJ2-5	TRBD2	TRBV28	TGTGCCAGCAGTTTTTCCGGCGGGGGCCAAGAGACCCAGTACTTC	CASSFSGGGQETQYF
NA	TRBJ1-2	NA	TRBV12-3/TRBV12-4	TGTGCCAGCAGTGGACTTGGCTATGGCTACACCTTC	CASSGLGYGYTF
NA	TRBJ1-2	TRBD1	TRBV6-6	TGTGCCAGCAGCCAGGGACAGTTCTATGGCTACACCTTC	CASSQGQFYGYTF
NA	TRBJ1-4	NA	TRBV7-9	TGTGCCAGCAGCTTACAGGGGAGTGGAACTAATGAAAAACTGTTTTTT	CASSLQGSGTNEKLFF
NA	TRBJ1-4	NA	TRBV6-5	TGTGCCAGCATCTTCGGGGGGACTAATGAAAAACTGTTTTTT	CASIFGGTNEKLFF
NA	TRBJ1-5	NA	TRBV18	TGTGCCAGCTCACCACCTGAGGGTTCGAATCAGCCCCAGCATTTT	CASSPPEGSNQPQHF
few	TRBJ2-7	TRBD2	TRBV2	TGTGCCAGCAGTGATTTCGGCGGGGGTAGCTCCTACGAGCAGTACTTC	CASSDFGGGSSYEQYF
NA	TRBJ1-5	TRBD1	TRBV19	TGTGCCAGTAGTGCGAAATTTCAGGGGGCAGGCAATCAGCCCCAGCATTTT	CASSAKFQGAGNQPQHF
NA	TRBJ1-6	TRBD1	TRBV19	TGTGCCAGTAGTGATGGACAGGGGACAAGGGCCTATAATTCACCCCTCCACTTT	CASSDGQGTRAYNSPLHF
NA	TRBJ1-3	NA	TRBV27	TGTGCCAGCAGTTTTCGGAGGGGCGCGGGGACCATATATTTT	CASSFRRGAGTIYF
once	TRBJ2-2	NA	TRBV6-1	TGTGCCAGCAGTGATAGGAGGACCGGGGAGCTGTTTTTT	CASSDRRTGELFF
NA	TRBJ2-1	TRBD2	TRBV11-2	TGTGCCAGCAGCATCCGAGCGGGGGACCCCTACAATGAGCAGTTCTTC	CASSIRAGDPYNEQFF
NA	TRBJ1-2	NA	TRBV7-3	TGTGCCAGCAGCTTGGGGGCAGGAAACTATGGCTACACCTTC	CASSLGAGNYGYTF
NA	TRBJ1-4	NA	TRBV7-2	TGTGCCAGCAGCCCGGGGGTCGTAAGAGATGAAAAACTGTTTTTT	CASSPGVVRDEKLFF
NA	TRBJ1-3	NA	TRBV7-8	TGTGCCAGCAGCTTAGGGGGAGGGGGGAAAGGAAACACCATATATTTT	CASSLGGGGKGNTIYF